The sequence of this TCR beta chain was determined in a study of blood T cell repertoires in COVID-19. The protocol was immunoSEQ multiplex PCR, while the TCRdb copy is restricted to in-frame clones and leaves out a portion. The data show approximately 200,000 clones, with 80% to 90% seen just once and around 3% held by the top ten. The sequenced material came from peripheral blood. This clonotype was sampled from a man aged 45-65 years who had recovered from COVID-19.

Here the CDR3 reads CARARGGGTGELFF. Here the CDR3 DNA reads TGTGCCAGAGCTCGGGGAGGGGGAACCGGGGAGCTGTTTTTT. V is TRBV7-6 and J is TRBJ2-2; maybe TRBD2 (7 bases). V dropped 9 bases and J dropped 5 bases, with 16 bases sitting between them. Germline CDR1 is SGHVS and CDR2 is FNYEAQ. This CDR3 spans 14 amino acids.